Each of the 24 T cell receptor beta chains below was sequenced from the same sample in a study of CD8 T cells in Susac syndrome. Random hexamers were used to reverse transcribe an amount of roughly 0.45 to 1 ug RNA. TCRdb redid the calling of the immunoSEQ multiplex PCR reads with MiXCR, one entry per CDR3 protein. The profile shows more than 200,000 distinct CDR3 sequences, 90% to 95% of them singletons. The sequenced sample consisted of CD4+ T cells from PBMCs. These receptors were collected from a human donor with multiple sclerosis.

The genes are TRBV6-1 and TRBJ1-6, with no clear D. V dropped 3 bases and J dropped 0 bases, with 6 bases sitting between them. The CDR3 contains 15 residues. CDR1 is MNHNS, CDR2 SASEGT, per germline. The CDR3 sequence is CASSDGSSYNSPLHF. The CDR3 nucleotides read TGTGCCAGCAGTGACGGAAGCTCCTATAATTCACCCCTCCACTTT.

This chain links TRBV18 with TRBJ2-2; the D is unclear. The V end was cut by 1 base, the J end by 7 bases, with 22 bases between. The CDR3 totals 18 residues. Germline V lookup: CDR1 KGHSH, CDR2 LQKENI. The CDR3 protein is CASSPLTIRGFDGGELFF. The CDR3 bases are TGTGCCAGCTCACCACTTACCATACGTGGTTTTGACGGCGGGGAGCTGTTTTTT.

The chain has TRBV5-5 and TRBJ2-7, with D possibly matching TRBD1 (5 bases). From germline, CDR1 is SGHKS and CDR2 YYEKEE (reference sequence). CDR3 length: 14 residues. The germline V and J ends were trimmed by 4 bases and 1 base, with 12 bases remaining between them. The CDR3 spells CASSIRAYSYEQYV. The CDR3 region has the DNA TGTGCCAGCAGCATCAGGGCCTATTCCTACGAGCAGTACGTC.

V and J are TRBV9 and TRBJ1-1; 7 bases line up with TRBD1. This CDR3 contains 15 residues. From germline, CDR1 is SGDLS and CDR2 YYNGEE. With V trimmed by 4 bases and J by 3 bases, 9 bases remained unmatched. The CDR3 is CASSRETQGDTEAFF. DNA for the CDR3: TGTGCCAGCAGCAGAGAGACGCAGGGGGACACTGAAGCTTTCTTT.

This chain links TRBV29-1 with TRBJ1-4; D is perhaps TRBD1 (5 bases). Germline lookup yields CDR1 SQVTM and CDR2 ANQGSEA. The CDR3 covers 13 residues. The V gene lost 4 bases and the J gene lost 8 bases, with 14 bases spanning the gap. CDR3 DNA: TGCAGCGTTGGGGGCAGGGAAGAGGAAAAACTGTTTTTT. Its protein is CSVGGREEEKLFF.

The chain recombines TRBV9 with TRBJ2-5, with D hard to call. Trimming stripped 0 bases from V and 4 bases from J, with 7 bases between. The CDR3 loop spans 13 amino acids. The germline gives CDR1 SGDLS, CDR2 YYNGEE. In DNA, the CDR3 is TGTGCCAGCAGCGTAGCAATGGTAGAGACCCAGTACTTC. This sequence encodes CASSVAMVETQYF.

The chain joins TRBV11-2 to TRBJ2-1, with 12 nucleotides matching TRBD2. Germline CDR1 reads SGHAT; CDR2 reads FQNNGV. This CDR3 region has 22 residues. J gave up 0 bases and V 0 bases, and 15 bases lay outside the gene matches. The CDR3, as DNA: TGTGCCAGCAGCTTAGAACCCTTGAGACTAGCGGGAGCCGGTAACTCCTACAATGAGCAGTTCTTC. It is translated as CASSLEPLRLAGAGNSYNEQFF.

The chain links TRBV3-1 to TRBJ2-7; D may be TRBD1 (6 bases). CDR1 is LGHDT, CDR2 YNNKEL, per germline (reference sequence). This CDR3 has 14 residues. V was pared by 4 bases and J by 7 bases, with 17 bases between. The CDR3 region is CASSLGGRAREQYF. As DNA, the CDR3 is TGTGCCAGCAGCCTTGGGGGCCGGGCGCGGGAGCAGTACTTC.

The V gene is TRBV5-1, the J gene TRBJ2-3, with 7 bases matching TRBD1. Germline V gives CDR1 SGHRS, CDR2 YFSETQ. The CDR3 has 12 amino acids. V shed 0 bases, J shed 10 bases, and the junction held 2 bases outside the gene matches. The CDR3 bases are TGCGCCAGCAGCTTGGGACAGGGAGCGCAGTATTTT. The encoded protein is CASSLGQGAQYF.

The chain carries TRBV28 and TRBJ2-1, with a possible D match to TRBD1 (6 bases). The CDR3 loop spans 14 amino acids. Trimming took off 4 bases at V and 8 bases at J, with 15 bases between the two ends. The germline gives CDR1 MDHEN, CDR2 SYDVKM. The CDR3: CASSWGLQGHEQFF. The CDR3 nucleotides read TGTGCCAGCAGTTGGGGATTACAGGGTCATGAGCAGTTCTTC.

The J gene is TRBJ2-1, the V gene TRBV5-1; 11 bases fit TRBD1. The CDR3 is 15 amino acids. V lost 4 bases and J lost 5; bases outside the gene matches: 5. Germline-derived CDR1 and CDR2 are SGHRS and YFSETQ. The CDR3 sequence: CASSLGTGGNNEQFF. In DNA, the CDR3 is TGCGCCAGCAGCCTTGGGACAGGGGGGAACAATGAGCAGTTCTTC.

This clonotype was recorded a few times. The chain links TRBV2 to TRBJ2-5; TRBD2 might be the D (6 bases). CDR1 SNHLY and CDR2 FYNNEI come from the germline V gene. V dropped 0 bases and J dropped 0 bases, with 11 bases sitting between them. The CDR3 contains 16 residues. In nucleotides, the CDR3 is TGTGCCAGCAGTGAAGCTTGGCGGGGTTACCAAGAGACCCAGTACTTC. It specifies CASSEAWRGYQETQYF.

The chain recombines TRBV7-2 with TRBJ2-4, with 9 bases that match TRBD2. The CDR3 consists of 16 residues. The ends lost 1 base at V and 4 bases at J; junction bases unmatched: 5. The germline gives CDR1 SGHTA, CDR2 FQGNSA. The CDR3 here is CASSLVASGAKNIQYF. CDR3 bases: TGTGCCAGCAGCTTAGTGGCTAGCGGGGCAAAAAACATTCAGTACTTC.

The DNA for the CDR3 is TGTGCCAGCCTACCACGGGCAGGGGTCGTCGGGGAGCTGTTTTTT. It specifies CASLPRAGVVGELFF. The rearrangement joins TRBV27 to TRBJ2-2; D is perhaps TRBD1 (6 bases). Germline V gene data show CDR1 as MNHEY and CDR2 as SMNVEV (reference sequence). Trimming removed 8 bases from V and 7 bases from J, with 20 bases in between. This CDR3 is 15 amino acids long.

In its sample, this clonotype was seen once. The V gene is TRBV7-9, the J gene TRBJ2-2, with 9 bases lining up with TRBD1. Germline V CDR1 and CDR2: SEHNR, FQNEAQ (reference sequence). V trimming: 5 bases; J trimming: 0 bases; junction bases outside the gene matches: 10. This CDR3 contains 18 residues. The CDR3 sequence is CASSNTPDRGSNTGELFF. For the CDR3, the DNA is TGTGCCAGCAGCAACACCCCTGACAGGGGGTCGAACACCGGGGAGCTGTTTTTT.

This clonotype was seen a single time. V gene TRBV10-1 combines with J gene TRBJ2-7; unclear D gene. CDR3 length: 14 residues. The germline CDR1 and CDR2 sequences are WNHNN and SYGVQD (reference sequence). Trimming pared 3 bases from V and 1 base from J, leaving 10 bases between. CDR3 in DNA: TGCGCCAGCAGTGATTTGGGCAGGTCCTACGAGCAGTACTTC. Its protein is CASSDLGRSYEQYF.

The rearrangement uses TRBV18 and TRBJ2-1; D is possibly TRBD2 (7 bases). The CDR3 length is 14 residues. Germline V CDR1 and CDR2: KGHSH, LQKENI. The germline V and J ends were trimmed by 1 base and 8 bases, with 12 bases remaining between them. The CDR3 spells CASSPRGGHDEQFF. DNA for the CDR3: TGTGCCAGCTCACCACGGGGGGGGCATGATGAGCAGTTCTTC.

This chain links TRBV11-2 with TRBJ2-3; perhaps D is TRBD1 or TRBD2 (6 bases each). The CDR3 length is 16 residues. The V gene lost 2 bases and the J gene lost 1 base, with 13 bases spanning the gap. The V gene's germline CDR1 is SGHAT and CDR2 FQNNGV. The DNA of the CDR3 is TGTGCCAGCAGCTTAATCGGGGGCCTAGGCACAGATACGCAGTATTTT. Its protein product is CASSLIGGLGTDTQYF.

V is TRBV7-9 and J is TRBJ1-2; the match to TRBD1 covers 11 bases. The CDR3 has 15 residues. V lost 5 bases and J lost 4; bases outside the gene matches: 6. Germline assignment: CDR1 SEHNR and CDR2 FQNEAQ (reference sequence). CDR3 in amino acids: CASSLAGQGGYGYTF. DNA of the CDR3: TGTGCCAGCAGCCTGGCGGGACAGGGGGGCTATGGCTACACCTTC.

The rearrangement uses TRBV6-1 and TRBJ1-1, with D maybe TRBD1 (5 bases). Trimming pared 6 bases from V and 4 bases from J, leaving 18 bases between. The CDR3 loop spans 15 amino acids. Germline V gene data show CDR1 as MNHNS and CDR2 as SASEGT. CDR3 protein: CASSPLGGILTEAFF. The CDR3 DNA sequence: TGTGCCAGCAGCCCCCTGGGGGGGATTCTCACTGAAGCTTTCTTT.

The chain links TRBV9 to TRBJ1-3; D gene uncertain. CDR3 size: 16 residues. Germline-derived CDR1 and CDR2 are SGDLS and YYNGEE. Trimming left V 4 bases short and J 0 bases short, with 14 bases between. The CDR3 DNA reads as TGTGCCAGCAGCCCCAGGACGGATCCCTCTGGAAACACCATATATTTT. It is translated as CASSPRTDPSGNTIYF.

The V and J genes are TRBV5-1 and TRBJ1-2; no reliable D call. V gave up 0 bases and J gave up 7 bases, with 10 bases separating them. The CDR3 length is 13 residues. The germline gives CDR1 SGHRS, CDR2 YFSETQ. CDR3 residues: CASSLEFRVGYTF. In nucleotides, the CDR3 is TGCGCCAGCAGCTTGGAGTTCCGGGTTGGCTACACCTTC.

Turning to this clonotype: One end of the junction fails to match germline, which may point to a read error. CDR3 sequence (DNA): TGCAGCGTTGAATTGGGACAGGGTGTCACTGAAGTTTTCTTT. Protein product: CSVELGQGVTEVFF. The rearrangement links TRBV29-1 to TRBJ1-1, with 9 bases lining up with TRBD1. Germline V gives CDR1 SQVTM, CDR2 ANQGSEA. The length of the CDR3 is 14 residues.

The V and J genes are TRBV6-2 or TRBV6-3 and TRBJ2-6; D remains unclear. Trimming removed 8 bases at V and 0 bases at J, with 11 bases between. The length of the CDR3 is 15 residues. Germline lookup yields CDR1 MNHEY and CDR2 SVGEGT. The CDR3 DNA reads TGTGCCAGCGCCCAATGGGACTCTGGGGCCAACGTCCTGACTTTC. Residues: CASAQWDSGANVLTF.